Each of the 10 T cell receptor beta chains below was sequenced from the same sample in a study of Ad26.COV2.S vaccination and SARS-CoV-2 variants. Clones were read by immunoSEQ multiplex PCR, and TCRdb kept only the in-frame ones, dropping some. The top ten clones hold under 2% of a sample with more than 300,000 clones, around 84% of them seen once. Treatment described: around 19 received Ad26.COV2.S at low or high dose, single or two shots; several received placebo; per-sample allocation not given. Samples were taken on day 63 after the first vaccine or placebo injection. This sample comprised peripheral blood, obtained in a trial of Ad26.COV2.S vaccine versus placebo. These receptors were collected from a person between 18 and 65 years old who received the Ad26.COV2.S COVID-19 vaccine or a placebo.

This clone occurred once. The chain employs TRBV11-2 and TRBJ1-3, with 8 bases identical to TRBD1. This CDR3 is built from 14 residues. Germline values: CDR1 SGHAT, CDR2 FQNNGV. J gave up 6 bases and V 3 bases, and 4 bases lay outside the gene matches. This chain's CDR3 is CASSLQGAANTIYF. CDR3 nucleotide sequence: TGTGCCAGCAGCTTGCAGGGGGCAGCAAACACCATATATTTT.

This clone was counted only a few times. The rearrangement uses TRBV6-5 and TRBJ2-2; D gene unclear. V was cut by 11 bases and J by 5 bases, with 6 bases left in between. CDR3 length: 10 amino acids. CDR1 and CDR2 from the germline V gene are MNHEY and SVGAGI. For the CDR3, the DNA is TGTGCCGTAGGGACCGGGGAGCTGTTTTTT. Protein product: CAVGTGELFF.

Details on this clone: Other DNA sequences in this specimen translate into the identical CDR3. The chain recombines TRBV20-1 with TRBJ2-7; possibly TRBD2 for D (6 bases). The V end lost 3 bases, the J end lost 4 bases, and 7 bases lay between the germline ends. Germline V gives CDR1 DFQATT, CDR2 SNEGSKA (reference sequence). The CDR3 has 11 amino acids. The CDR3 sequence: CSARGGYEQYF. The CDR3 DNA reads as TGCAGTGCTAGGGGGGGTTACGAGCAGTACTTC.

This clone occurred once. The chain recombines TRBV27 with TRBJ1-4, with D perhaps matching TRBD1 (6 bases). Trimming left V 3 bases short and J 2 bases short, with 13 bases between. Germline V gene lookup returns CDR1 MNHEY and CDR2 SMNVEV (reference sequence). This CDR3 has 16 residues. CDR3 nucleotide sequence: TGTGCCAGCAGTTTTCGGAGGGGGAGCACTAATGAAAAACTGTTTTTT. Amino acid sequence: CASSFRRGSTNEKLFF.

This rearrangement joins TRBV2 to TRBJ2-7; tentative D call: TRBD1 (5 bases). Per the germline V gene, CDR1 is SNHLY and CDR2 is FYNNEI. The CDR3 contains 14 residues. V gave up 7 bases and J gave up 6 bases, with 19 bases separating them. Here the CDR3 reads CASNPRVGQGEQYF. CDR3 DNA: TGTGCCAGCAACCCACGGGTCGGGCAGGGCGAGCAGTACTTC.

Only a few counts were recorded for this clone. This chain joins TRBV6-4 and TRBJ1-5, with a possible D match to TRBD1 (6 bases). Between the trimmed V and J ends, which lost 2 bases and 6 bases, there was a span of 17 bases. This CDR3 contains 16 residues. CDR1 is MRHNA and CDR2 is SNTAGT in the germline V gene. The CDR3 DNA follows: TGTGCCAGCAGTGACCCAGGCAGGGGCGGGTGTCAGCCCCAGCATTTT. Amino acids: CASSDPGRGGCQPQHF.

This clone was counted between two and nine times. The rearrangement links TRBV4-2 to TRBJ2-7; possible D gene TRBD1, 6 bases. V lost 0 bases to trimming and J lost 2 bases, with 11 bases between them. Germline V CDR1 and CDR2: LGHNA, YNFKEQ. There are 15 residues in the CDR3. The CDR3 is CASSQESHRAYEQYF. In DNA form, the CDR3 reads TGTGCCAGCAGCCAAGAATCCCACAGGGCCTACGAGCAGTACTTC.

This clone was observed once. The CDR3 loop reads CASQDRLDSPLHF. The CDR3 coding sequence is TGCGCCAGCCAGGACAGGCTTGATTCACCCCTCCACTTT. The chain uses TRBV5-1 and TRBJ1-6; the match to TRBD1 covers 7 bases. Germline CDR1 SGHRS, CDR2 YFSETQ. The trim removed 7 bases at V and 8 bases at J, leaving 6 bases unmatched. This CDR3 spans 13 amino acids.

This chain links TRBV7-8 with TRBJ2-5, with TRBD2 matching over 11 bases. The CDR3 has 19 amino acids. The germline V gene has CDR1 SGHVS and CDR2 FQNEAQ. The V and J ends lost 5 bases and 3 bases, in that order; junction bases with no gene match: 17. The CDR3 loop is CASSTLIAGGPYKEETQYF. Written as DNA, the CDR3 is TGTGCCAGCAGCACACTTATAGCGGGGGGGCCTTACAAGGAAGAGACCCAGTACTTC.

The rearrangement uses TRBV7-2 and TRBJ1-2; 7 bases match TRBD1. Germline V gene sequence: CDR1 SGHTA, CDR2 FQGNSA. The CDR3 runs 16 residues. The junction had 7 bases not matched to a gene; V was cut back by 1 base and J by 2 bases. CDR3 DNA sequence: TGTGCCAGCAGCTTAGGAGCAGGGACAGTCAACTATGGCTACACCTTC. It is translated as CASSLGAGTVNYGYTF.